The source of this T cell receptor beta chain is a study of shared clonotypes between healthy human individuals. This CDR3 has 17 residues. Trimming cost V 1 base and J 0 bases, with 15 bases left between them. Germline V gene lookup returns CDR1 SGHAT and CDR2 FQNNGV. Method: immunoSEQ multiplex PCR; TCRdb's copy keeps in-frame clones and lacks some. The table has around 2,000,000 clones, around 95% seen once. The donor population consisted of healthy HIV-negative adults with no recent acute infections or vaccinations. Comments on this clone: Its antigen is currently unknown.

Study outcomes and limitations: Across a handful of donors, naive CD4 shared 5% to 6%, naive CD8 under 4%, memory CD4 roughly 2.4%, memory CD8 under 0.5%.

V is TRBV11-2 and J is TRBJ2-5, with a weak D call TRBD2 (5 bases). This TCR derives from a man between 18 and 29 years old in good health. Source material: naive CD4+ T cells sorted from blood. As for subset: CD45RA+ positively selected. CDR3 coding DNA: TGTGCCAGCAGCTTAGTCACGAGCGGAGCGAACCAAGAGACCCAGTACTTC. This sequence encodes CASSLVTSGANQETQYF.